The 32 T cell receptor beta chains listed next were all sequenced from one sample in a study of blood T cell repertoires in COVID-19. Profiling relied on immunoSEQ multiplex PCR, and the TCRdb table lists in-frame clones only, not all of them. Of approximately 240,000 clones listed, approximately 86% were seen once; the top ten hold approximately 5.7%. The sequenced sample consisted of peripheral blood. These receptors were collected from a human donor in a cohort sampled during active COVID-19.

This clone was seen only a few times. The CDR3 DNA follows: TGTGCTAGTTGTTGTCAGGGGGATGCAGATACGCAGTATTTT. It encodes CASCCQGDADTQYF. The chain couples TRBV12-5 to TRBJ2-3; 7 bases line up with TRBD1. In germline, CDR1 is LGHNT, CDR2 FRNRAP. The V gene end was trimmed by 8 bases and the J gene end by 4 bases; junction bases not matched to a gene: 9. The CDR3 contains 14 residues.

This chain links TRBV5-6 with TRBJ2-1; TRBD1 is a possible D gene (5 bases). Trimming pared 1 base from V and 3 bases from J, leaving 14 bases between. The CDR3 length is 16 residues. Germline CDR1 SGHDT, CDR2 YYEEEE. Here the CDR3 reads CASSLSGIRHYNEQFF. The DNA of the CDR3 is TGTGCCAGCAGCTTGTCAGGGATACGGCACTACAATGAGCAGTTCTTC.

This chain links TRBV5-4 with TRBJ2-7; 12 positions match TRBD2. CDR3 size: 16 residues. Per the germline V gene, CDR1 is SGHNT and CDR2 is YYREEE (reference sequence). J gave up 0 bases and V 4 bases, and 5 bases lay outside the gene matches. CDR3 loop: CASSGTGLAGSYEQYF. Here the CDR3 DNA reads TGTGCCAGCAGCGGAACGGGACTAGCGGGCTCCTACGAGCAGTACTTC.

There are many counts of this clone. CDR3 protein: CAISSGTGGVYGYTF. DNA of the CDR3: TGTGCCATCAGCTCCGGGACAGGGGGTGTCTATGGCTACACCTTC. The rearrangement joins TRBV10-3 to TRBJ1-2; the match to TRBD1 covers 11 bases. CDR1 is ENHRY and CDR2 is SYGVKD in the germline V gene. The CDR3 is made up of 15 amino acids. With V trimmed by 6 bases and J by 4 bases, 7 bases remained unmatched.

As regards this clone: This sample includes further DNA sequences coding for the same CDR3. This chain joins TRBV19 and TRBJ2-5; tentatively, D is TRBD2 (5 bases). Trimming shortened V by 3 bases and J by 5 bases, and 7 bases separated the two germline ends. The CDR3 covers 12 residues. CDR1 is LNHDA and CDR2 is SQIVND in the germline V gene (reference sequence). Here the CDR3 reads CASSIGGETQYF. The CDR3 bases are TGTGCCAGTAGTATTGGCGGGGAGACCCAGTACTTC.

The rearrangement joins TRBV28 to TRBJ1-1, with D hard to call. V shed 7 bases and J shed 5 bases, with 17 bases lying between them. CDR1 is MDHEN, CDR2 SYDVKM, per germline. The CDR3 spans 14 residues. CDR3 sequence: CASISQSRGTEAFF. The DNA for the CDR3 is TGTGCCAGCATTTCGCAGAGTAGAGGGACTGAAGCTTTCTTT.

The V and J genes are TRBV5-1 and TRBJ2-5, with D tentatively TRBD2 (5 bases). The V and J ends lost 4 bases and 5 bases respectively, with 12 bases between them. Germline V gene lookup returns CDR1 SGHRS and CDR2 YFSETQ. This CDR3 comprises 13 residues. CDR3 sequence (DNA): TGCGCCAGCAGCGCGGGCCCGTGGGAGACCCAGTACTTC. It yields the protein CASSAGPWETQYF.

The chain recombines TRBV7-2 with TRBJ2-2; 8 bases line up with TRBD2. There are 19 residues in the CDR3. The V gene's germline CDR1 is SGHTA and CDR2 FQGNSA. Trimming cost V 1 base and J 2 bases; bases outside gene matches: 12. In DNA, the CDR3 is TGTGCCAGCAGCTTAGTGACGGGAGGGCTTCACCCAAACACCGGGGAGCTGTTTTTT. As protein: CASSLVTGGLHPNTGELFF.

The CDR3, as DNA: TGTGCCAGCAGTTTAGGACTCTTTGAGCAGTACTTC. The encoded protein is CASSLGLFEQYF. The genes are TRBV12-3 or TRBV12-4 and TRBJ2-7, with D unclear. With 1 base removed from V and 7 bases from J, the gap between germline ends came to 8 bases. The CDR3 consists of 12 residues.

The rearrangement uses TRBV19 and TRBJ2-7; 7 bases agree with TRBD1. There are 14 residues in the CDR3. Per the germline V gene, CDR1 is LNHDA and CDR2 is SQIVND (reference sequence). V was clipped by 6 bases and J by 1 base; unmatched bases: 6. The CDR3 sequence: CASRKDRASYEQYF. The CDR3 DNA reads TGTGCCAGTAGGAAAGACAGGGCATCCTACGAGCAGTACTTC. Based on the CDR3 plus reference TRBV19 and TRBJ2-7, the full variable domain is DGGITQSPKYLFRKEGQNVTLSCEQNLNHDAMYWYRQDPGQGLRLIYYSQIVNDFQKGDIAEGYSVSREKKESFPLTVTSAQKNPTAFYLCASRKDRASYEQYFGPGTRLTVT.

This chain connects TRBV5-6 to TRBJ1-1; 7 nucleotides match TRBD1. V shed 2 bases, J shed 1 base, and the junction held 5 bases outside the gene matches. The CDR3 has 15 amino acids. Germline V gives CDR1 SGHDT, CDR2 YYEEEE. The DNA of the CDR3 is TGTGCCAGCAGCTTTGGCAGGGGGTGGAACACTGAAGCTTTCTTT. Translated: CASSFGRGWNTEAFF. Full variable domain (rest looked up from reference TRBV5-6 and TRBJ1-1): DAGVTQSPTHLIKTRGQQVTLRCSPKSGHDTVSWYQQALGQGPQFIFQYYEEEERQRGNFPDRFSGHQFPNYSSELNVNALLLGDSALYLCASSFGRGWNTEAFFGQGTRLTVV.

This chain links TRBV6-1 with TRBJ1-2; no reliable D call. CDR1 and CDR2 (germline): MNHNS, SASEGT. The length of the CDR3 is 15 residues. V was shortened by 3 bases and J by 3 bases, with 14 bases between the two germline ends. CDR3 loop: CASSEEGGRYYGYTF. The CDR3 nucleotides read TGTGCCAGCAGTGAGGAGGGAGGGCGATACTATGGCTACACCTTC.

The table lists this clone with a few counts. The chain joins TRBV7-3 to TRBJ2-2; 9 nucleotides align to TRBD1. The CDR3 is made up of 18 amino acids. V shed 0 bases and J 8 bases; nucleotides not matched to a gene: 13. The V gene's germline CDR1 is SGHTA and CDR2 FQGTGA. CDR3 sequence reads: CASSLTLITGQGMGELFF. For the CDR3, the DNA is TGTGCCAGCAGCTTAACGTTGATAACGGGACAGGGAATGGGGGAGCTGTTTTTT.

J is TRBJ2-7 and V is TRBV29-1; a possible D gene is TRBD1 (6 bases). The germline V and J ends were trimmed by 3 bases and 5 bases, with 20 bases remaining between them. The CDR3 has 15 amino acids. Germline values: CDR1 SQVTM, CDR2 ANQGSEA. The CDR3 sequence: CSVDVDDRTEDEQYF. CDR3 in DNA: TGCAGCGTTGATGTCGACGACAGGACTGAGGACGAGCAGTACTTC.

CDR3: CASSPRGRADTEAFF. In DNA form, the CDR3 reads TGTGCCAGCAGTCCTAGGGGGCGCGCGGACACTGAAGCTTTCTTT. The chain has TRBV28 and TRBJ1-1; 7 positions match TRBD1. CDR3 length: 15 residues. Germline CDR1 MDHEN, CDR2 SYDVKM. V dropped 5 bases and J dropped 3; count of bases not matched to a gene: 9.

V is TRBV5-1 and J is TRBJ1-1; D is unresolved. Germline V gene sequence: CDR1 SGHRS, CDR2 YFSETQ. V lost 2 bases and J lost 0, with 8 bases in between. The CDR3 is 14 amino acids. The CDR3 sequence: CASSFSLLNTEAFF. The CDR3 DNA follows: TGCGCCAGCAGCTTTTCCCTACTGAACACTGAAGCTTTCTTT.

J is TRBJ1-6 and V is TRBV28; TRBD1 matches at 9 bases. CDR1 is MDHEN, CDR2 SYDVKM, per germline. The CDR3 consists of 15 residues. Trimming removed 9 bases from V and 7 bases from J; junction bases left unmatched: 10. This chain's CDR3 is CASKGEGQGNSPLHF. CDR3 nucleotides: TGTGCCAGTAAGGGCGAGGGACAGGGCAATTCACCCCTCCACTTT.

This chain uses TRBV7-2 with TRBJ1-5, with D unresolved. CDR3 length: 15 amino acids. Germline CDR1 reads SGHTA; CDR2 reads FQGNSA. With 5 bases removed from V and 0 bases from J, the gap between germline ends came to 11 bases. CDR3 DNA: TGTGCCAGCAGCGGCAGCGAATTTAGCAATCAGCCCCAGCATTTT. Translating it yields CASSGSEFSNQPQHF. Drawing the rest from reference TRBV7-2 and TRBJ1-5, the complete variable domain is GAGVSQSPSNKVTEKGKDVELRCDPISGHTALYWYRQSLGQGLEFLIYFQGNSAPDKSGLPSDRFSAERTGGSVSTLTIQRTQQEDSAVYLCASSGSEFSNQPQHFGDGTRLSIL.

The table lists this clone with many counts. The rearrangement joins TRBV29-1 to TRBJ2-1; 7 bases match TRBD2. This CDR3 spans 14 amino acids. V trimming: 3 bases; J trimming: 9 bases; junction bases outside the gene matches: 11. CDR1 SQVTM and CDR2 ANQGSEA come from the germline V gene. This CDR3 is CSVDSGTISSEQFF. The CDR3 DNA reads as TGCAGCGTTGATTCCGGGACTATATCAAGTGAGCAGTTCTTC.

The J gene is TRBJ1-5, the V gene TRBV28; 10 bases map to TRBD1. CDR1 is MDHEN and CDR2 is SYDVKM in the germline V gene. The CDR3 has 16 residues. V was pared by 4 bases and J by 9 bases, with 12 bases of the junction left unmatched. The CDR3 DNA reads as TGTGCCAGCAGTTCCCACTCCGGGACAGGGGTTCCGCCCCAGCATTTT. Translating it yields CASSSHSGTGVPPQHF.

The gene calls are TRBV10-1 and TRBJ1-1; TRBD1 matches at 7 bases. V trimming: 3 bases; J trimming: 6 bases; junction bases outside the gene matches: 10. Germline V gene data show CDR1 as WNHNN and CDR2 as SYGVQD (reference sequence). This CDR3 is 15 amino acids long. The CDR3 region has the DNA TGCGCCAGCAGTGATTCTAGGGGGCCGCAATCTGAAGCTTTCTTT. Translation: CASSDSRGPQSEAFF.

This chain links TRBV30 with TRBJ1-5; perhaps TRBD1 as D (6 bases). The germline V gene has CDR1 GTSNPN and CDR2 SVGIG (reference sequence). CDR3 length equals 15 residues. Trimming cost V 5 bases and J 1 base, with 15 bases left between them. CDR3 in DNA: TGTGCCTGGGGGACGTCAGGGGCAAGCAATCAGCCCCAGCATTTT. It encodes CAWGTSGASNQPQHF. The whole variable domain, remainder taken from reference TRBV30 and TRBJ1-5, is SQTIHQWPATLVQPVGSPLSLECTVEGTSNPNLYWYRQAAGRGLQLLFYSVGIGQISSEVPQNLSASRPQDRQFILSSKKLLLSDSGFYLCAWGTSGASNQPQHFGDGTRLSIL.

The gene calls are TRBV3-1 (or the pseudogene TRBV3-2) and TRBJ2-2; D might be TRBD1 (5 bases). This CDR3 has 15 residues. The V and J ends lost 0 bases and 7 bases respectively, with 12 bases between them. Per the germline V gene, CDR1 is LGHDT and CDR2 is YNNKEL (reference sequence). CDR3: CASSQEIRGGGELFF. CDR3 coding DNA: TGTGCCAGCAGCCAAGAGATAAGGGGCGGCGGGGAGCTGTTTTTT.

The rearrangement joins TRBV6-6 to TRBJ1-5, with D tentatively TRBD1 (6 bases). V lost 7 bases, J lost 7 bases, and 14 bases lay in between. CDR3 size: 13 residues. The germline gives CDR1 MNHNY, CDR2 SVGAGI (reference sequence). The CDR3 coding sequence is TGTGCCAGCACCAACGGGGGGGCCCAGCCCCAGCATTTT. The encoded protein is CASTNGGAQPQHF.

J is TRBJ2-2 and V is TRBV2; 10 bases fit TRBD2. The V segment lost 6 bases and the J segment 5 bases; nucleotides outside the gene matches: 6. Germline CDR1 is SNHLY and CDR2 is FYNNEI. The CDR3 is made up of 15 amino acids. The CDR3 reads CASSRTSGITGELFF. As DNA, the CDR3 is TGTGCCAGCAGCCGTACTAGCGGGATTACCGGGGAGCTGTTTTTT.

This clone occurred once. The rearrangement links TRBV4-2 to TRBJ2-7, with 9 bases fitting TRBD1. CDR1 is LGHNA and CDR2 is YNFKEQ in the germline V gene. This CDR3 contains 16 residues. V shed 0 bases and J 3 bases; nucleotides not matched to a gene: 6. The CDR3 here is CASSQDAVDRGYEQYF. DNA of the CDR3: TGTGCCAGCAGCCAAGACGCGGTGGACAGGGGCTACGAGCAGTACTTC.

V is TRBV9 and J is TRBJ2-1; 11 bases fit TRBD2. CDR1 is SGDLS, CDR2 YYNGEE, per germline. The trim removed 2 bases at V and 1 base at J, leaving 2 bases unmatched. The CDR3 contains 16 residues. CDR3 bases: TGTGCCAGCAGCGTCTTAGCGGGAGGGTCCTACAATGAGCAGTTCTTC. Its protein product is CASSVLAGGSYNEQFF.

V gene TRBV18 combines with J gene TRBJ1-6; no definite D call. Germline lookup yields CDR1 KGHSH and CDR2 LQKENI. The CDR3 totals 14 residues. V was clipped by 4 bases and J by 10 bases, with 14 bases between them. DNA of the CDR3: TGTGCCAGCTCACTCCGGCCCGGGGAATCACCCCTCCACTTT. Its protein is CASSLRPGESPLHF.

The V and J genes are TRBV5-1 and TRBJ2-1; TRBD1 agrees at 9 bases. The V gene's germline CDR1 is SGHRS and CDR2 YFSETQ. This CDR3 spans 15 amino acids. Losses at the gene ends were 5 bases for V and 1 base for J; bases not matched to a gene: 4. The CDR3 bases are TGCGCCAGCAGGACAGGACAGGGGTCCTACAATGAGCAGTTCTTC. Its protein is CASRTGQGSYNEQFF.

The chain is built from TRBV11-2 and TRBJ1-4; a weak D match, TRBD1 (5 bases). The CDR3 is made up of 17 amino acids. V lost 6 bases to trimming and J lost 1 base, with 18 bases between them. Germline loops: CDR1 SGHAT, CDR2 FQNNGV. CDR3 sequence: CASSQGLSTLTNEKLFF. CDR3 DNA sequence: TGTGCCAGCAGTCAGGGACTGTCCACACTAACTAATGAAAAACTGTTTTTT.

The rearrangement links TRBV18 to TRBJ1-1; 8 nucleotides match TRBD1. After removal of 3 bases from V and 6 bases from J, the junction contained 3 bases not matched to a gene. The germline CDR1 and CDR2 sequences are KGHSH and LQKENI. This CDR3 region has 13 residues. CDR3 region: CASSPYRGSEAFF. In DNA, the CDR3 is TGTGCCAGCTCACCGTACAGGGGGTCTGAAGCTTTCTTT.

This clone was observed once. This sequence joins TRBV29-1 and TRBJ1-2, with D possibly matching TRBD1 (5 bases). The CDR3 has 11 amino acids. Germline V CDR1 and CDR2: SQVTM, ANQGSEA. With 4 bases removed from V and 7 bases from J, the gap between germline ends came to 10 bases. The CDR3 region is CSVVRQGGYTF. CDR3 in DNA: TGCAGCGTTGTGCGGCAGGGTGGCTACACCTTC.